This T cell receptor beta chain is drawn from a study of regulatory T cells in long-lasting Graves disease. The study's findings and limits: The analysis examined peripheral blood only and excluded thyroid tissue.

Building the TCR beta libraries relied on iRepertoire HTBI primers, and CDR3 regions underwent Arm-PCR. TCRdb recomputed calls from the multiplex PCR reads with MiXCR, one row per CDR3 protein. The sample includes roughly 450,000 distinct CDR3 sequences, 22% of them seen just once. The CDR3 runs to 14 residues. J lost 5 bases, V lost 4 bases, and 6 bases had no gene match. CDR1 is SGDLS and CDR2 is YYNGEE in the germline V gene. The time point: persistent/refractory GD, antithyroid drugs over 5 years with positive TRAb. The authors made the TCR library using RNA they extracted from PBMCs. This clonotype appeared a few times. What it binds is not known.

The receptor was derived from a female donor with Graves disease. This chain links TRBV9 with TRBJ1-2; 9 bases fit TRBD1. Specimen: peripheral blood mononuclear cells (PBMCs), collected when the disease was refractory, from a patient treated with antithyroid drugs. CDR3 coding DNA: TGTGCCAGCAGCACGACAGGGGGGGAGTATGGCTACACCTTC. Its protein is CASSTTGGEYGYTF.